This T cell receptor beta chain derives from a study of cytomegalovirus exposure and HLA in healthy donors. This CDR3 contains 13 residues. Germline V gives CDR1 SNHLY, CDR2 FYNNEI. Losses at the gene ends were 4 bases for V and 4 bases for J; bases not matched to a gene: 3. With 60 Vbeta and 13 Jbeta primers, the PCR was carried out. Libraries were prepared by immunoSEQ multiplex PCR; TCRdb keeps only in-frame clonotypes and omits some of them. The data contain roughly 140,000 clones, around 80% of them seen just once; the ten biggest clones take up around a tenth. Sequences were obtained from PBMCs. This clonotype was obtained from a woman aged 60-75 years in good health and CMV-seropositive. The chain recombines TRBV2 with TRBJ1-2; 7 positions match TRBD1. The CDR3 loop reads CASSGDSPYGYTF. The CDR3 DNA reads as TGTGCCAGCAGTGGGGACAGTCCCTATGGCTACACCTTC.